This entry concerns a single TCR beta chain. The junction had 11 bases not matched to a gene; V was cut back by 4 bases and J by 0 bases. The CDR3 sequence is 19 residues long. Germline V gene sequence: CDR1 LGHNA, CDR2 YSLEER. Participant reports of clinical history set cohort assignment. The data were obtained in a study of blood T cell repertoires in COVID-19. Produced via immunoSEQ multiplex PCR; TCRdb's table is partial and in-frame only. The sample has fewer than 400,000 clones; around nine tenths are singletons. The receptor comes from a woman aged 50 to 60 who had recovered from COVID-19. V usage is TRBV4-3 and J usage is TRBJ1-6; TRBD1 matches 8 bases. Sample: PBMCs or T cells enriched from blood (not recorded which). DNA of the CDR3: TGCGCCAGCAGCCGAGACAGTCAGCAGGGGGCCTCCTATAATTCACCCCTCCACTTT. This translates into CASSRDSQQGASYNSPLHF.